A single sample gave rise to the 26 T cell receptor beta chains below, sequenced in a study of tumor-infiltrating lymphocytes in primary liver carcinoma. Synthesis of TCR beta cDNA was carried out from 450 to 500 ng total RNA with a constant-region primer. What produced the TCR beta libraries was three nested multiplex PCR rounds using slightly modified ARM-PCR. For 10 cycles apiece, the opening two PCR rounds ran with TRBV1-TRBV30 forward primers and a C-beta reverse primer. TCRdb used MiXCR to reprocess the multiplex PCR reads, holding one entry per CDR3 protein. The sample shows 100,000 or so distinct CDR3 sequences, about four fifths of them seen only once. Co-extraction of RNA and DNA was performed on about 19-32 mg of unsorted bulk tissue. The material sequenced was liver tumor tissue from sampling region 3. Noted subset: tumor region T3, left-lateral pole. These receptor sequences come from a man aged 35 to 55 with primary liver carcinoma and hepatitis B virus infection.

Remarks on this clonotype: At one boundary the junction diverges from the germline segment, which might be a read error. The chain employs TRBV14 and TRBJ1-1; the match to TRBD1 covers 8 bases. CDR1 SGHDN and CDR2 FVKESK come from the germline V gene. This CDR3 is 16 amino acids long. This chain's CDR3 is CTSSRGQEIMNTEAFF. CDR3 nucleotide sequence: TGTACCAGCAGCCGGGGACAGGAGATAATGAACACTGAAGCTTTCTTT.

This clonotype was observed a few times. The CDR3 DNA follows: TGCAGTGCTAGATCCCCTACAGGGGCTGGAAACACCATATATTTT. Translated: CSARSPTGAGNTIYF. The chain is built from TRBV20-1 and TRBJ1-3, with 7 bases identical to TRBD1. This CDR3 comprises 15 residues. The J segment lost 2 bases and the V segment lost 2 bases, leaving 6 bases of the junction unmatched. The germline V gene has CDR1 DFQATT and CDR2 SNEGSKA (reference sequence).

About this clonotype itself: A read error may be the cause here, since a much bigger clone is one base away. This chain links TRBV25-1 with TRBJ2-3, with 11 nucleotides matching TRBD2. The germline CDR1 and CDR2 sequences are MGHDK and SYGVNS. The CDR3 runs 16 residues. J lost 5 bases, V lost 4 bases, and 8 bases had no gene match. The CDR3 nucleotides read TGTGCCAGCAGTGTCTTTAGCGGGAGGGCCGGAGATACGCAGTATTTT. Residues: CASSVFSGRAGDTQYF.

As for this clonotype: The junction and the germline gene differ at one end; a read error may be behind it. The J gene is TRBJ2-5, the V gene TRBV4-1; 9 bases align to TRBD2. Per germline, CDR1 MGHRA and CDR2 YSYEKL. This CDR3 has 16 residues. The CDR3 here is CASSQNPGLARETHYF. Written as DNA, the CDR3 is TGCGCCAGCAGCCAAAATCCAGGACTAGCGAGAGAGACCCATTACTTC.

This clonotype was seen repeatedly, ten times or more. The CDR3 region is CASSQERTSGSIYEQFF. As DNA, the CDR3 is TGTGCCAGCAGCCAAGAAAGGACTAGCGGGAGTATCTATGAGCAGTTCTTC. The chain is built from TRBV4-2 and TRBJ2-1; 13 nucleotides align to TRBD2. V lost 0 bases to trimming and J lost 8 bases; unmatched junction nucleotides: 7. CDR1 LGHNA and CDR2 YNFKEQ come from the germline V gene. This CDR3 contains 17 residues.

This clonotype was picked up one time. The chain is built from TRBV5-4 and TRBJ2-2; D remains unclear. This CDR3 contains 14 residues. V was cut by 5 bases and J by 8 bases, with 16 bases left in between. Germline loops: CDR1 SGHNT, CDR2 YYREEE (reference sequence). In DNA form, the CDR3 reads TGTGCCAGCAGTGTATCTAGGAGCACAGGGGAGCTGTTTTTT. This sequence encodes CASSVSRSTGELFF.

A remark on this clonotype: The junction differs from germline at one of its ends, possibly a read error. The rearrangement links TRBV6-5 to TRBJ2-2; D possibly corresponds to TRBD2 (6 bases). Germline assignment: CDR1 MNHEY and CDR2 SVGAGI. There are 15 residues in the CDR3. The CDR3 region is CVSRDPPGESGELFF. In nucleotides, the CDR3 is TGTGTCAGCCGAGACCCCCCGGGAGAATCCGGGGAGCTGTTTTTT.

Of note for this clonotype: Sequence at one end of the junction differs from germline and may be a read error. The V and J genes are TRBV29-1 and TRBJ2-1, with unresolved D. Germline loops: CDR1 SQVTM, CDR2 ANQGSEA. The length of the CDR3 is 13 residues. The CDR3 DNA reads TGCAGCGCAGCCTGGACGTCCTACAATGGGCAGTTCTTC. Amino acids: CSAAWTSYNGQFF.

The chain carries TRBV11-2 and TRBJ2-3; D call uncertain. Trimming shortened V by 8 bases and J by 15 bases, and 24 bases separated the two germline ends. CDR3 length: 13 residues. Germline V gene data show CDR1 as SGHAT and CDR2 as FQNNGV. The CDR3 protein is CASGSNTADTQYF. Written as DNA, the CDR3 is TGTGCCAGCGGCTCCAACACGGCGGATACTCAATATTTT.

This clonotype was picked up one time. One junction end disagrees with the germline gene, perhaps due to a read error. The chain joins TRBV6-6 to TRBJ2-5; unclear D gene. The CDR3 spans 11 residues. Germline assignment: CDR1 MNHNY and CDR2 SVGAGI (reference sequence). CDR3 nucleotides: TGTGCCATCAGTTACAAAGAGACCCAGTATTTC. This sequence encodes CAISYKETQYF.

As concerns this clonotype: A junction end diverges from the germline sequence, so it may reflect a read error. This chain links TRBV29-1 with TRBJ1-1, with D possibly matching TRBD1 (5 bases). Germline V gene sequence: CDR1 SQVTM, CDR2 ANQGSEA. This CDR3 comprises 14 residues. CDR3 loop: CCVLRTDSNTKAFF. The CDR3 nucleotides are TGCTGCGTTCTTCGGACTGACAGCAACACTAAAGCTTTCTTT. Using reference TRBV29-1 and TRBJ1-1 for the parts outside the CDR3, the full variable domain is SAVISQKPSRDICQRGTSLTIQCQVDSQVTMMFWYRQQPGQSLTLIATANQGSEATYESGFVIDKFPISRPNLTFSTLTVSNMSPEDSSIYLCCVLRTDSNTKAFFGQGTRLTVV.

This clonotype was seen only once. Its ends do not fully match the called genes, so a read error is possible. The chain combines TRBV12-3 or TRBV12-4 with TRBJ2-5; 9 bases match TRBD2. The CDR3 has 13 residues. The CDR3 spells CAGSLAGVETRYF. The DNA of the CDR3 is TGTGCCGGCAGTTTAGCGGGGGTAGAGACCCGGTACTTT.

With regard to this clonotype: The junction differs from germline at one of its ends, possibly a read error. The V and J genes are TRBV5-1 and TRBJ2-3; 9 bases align to TRBD1. Looked up from germline, CDR1 is SGHRS and CDR2 is YFSETQ. This CDR3 has 14 amino acids. CDR3: CVSSLGQGSDMQYF. For the CDR3, the DNA is TGCGTCAGCAGCTTGGGACAGGGCTCAGATATGCAGTATTTT.

On this clonotype itself: It may be a read error: a sequence one base away is much more abundant. The chain couples TRBV30 to TRBJ1-2; the match to TRBD1 covers 8 bases. This CDR3 spans 14 amino acids. Germline V lookup: CDR1 GTSNPN, CDR2 SVGIG (reference sequence). CDR3 in amino acids: CAWSAQTGDHGYAF. The CDR3 DNA reads TGTGCCTGGAGTGCCCAGACAGGGGATCATGGCTACGCCTTC.

This sequence joins TRBV28 and TRBJ2-3, with a weak D call TRBD2 (5 bases). Trimming shortened V by 7 bases and J by 4 bases, and 21 bases separated the two germline ends. From germline, CDR1 is MDHEN and CDR2 SYDVKM. This CDR3 is 16 amino acids long. The CDR3, as DNA: TGTGCCAGCATACCGACCCGGCACGTGAGGGCAGATACGCAGTATTTT. It codes for CASIPTRHVRADTQYF.

This chain connects TRBV11-1 to TRBJ1-2; 9 bases map to TRBD1. CDR3 size: 15 residues. The germline V gene has CDR1 SGHAT and CDR2 FQDESV (reference sequence). With 8 bases clipped from V and 10 bases from J, the junction kept 17 bases outside the gene matches. The CDR3 region is CASGPGQGQSFDYTF. CDR3 in DNA: TGTGCCAGCGGCCCGGGACAGGGTCAGAGCTTTGACTACACCTTC.

Note on this clonotype: Because the CDR3 is missing its conserved closing phenylalanine or tryptophan, this is likely a read error. V gene TRBV12-3 or TRBV12-4 combines with J gene TRBJ2-1; D possibly corresponds to TRBD2 (6 bases). The germline V and J ends were trimmed by 5 bases and 6 bases, with 17 bases remaining between them. The CDR3 runs 15 residues. CDR3 sequence reads: CASSPRLEGGNEQFL. CDR3 in DNA: TGTGCCAGCAGTCCCAGACTAGAGGGAGGCAATGAGCAGTTCTTA.

Concerning this clonotype itself: Since the CDR3 does not end with the conserved phenylalanine or tryptophan, this likely comes from a read error. V gene TRBV4-2 combines with J gene TRBJ2-1; 10 bases are shared with TRBD2. CDR3 length equals 16 residues. The J segment lost 4 bases and the V segment lost 0 bases, leaving 3 bases of the junction unmatched. From germline, CDR1 is LGHNA and CDR2 YNFKEQ. Written as DNA, the CDR3 is TGTGCCAGCAGCCAAGAGGAAGCGGGAGGGTACAATGAGCAGTTCTCC. Amino acids: CASSQEEAGGYNEQFS.

This sequence joins TRBV19 and TRBJ2-5; 7 bases agree with TRBD1. V shed 3 bases, J shed 2 bases, and the junction held 6 bases outside the gene matches. This CDR3 is built from 15 residues. CDR1 LNHDA and CDR2 SQIVND come from the germline V gene (reference sequence). The CDR3 region has the DNA TGTGCCAGTAGTATGGCGACAGGGAATCAAGAGACCCAGTACTTC. Translating gives CASSMATGNQETQYF. The entire variable domain, with the rest obtained from reference TRBV19 and TRBJ2-5, is as follows: DGGITQSPKYLFRKEGQNVTLSCEQNLNHDAMYWYRQDPGQGLRLIYYSQIVNDFQKGDIAEGYSVSREKKESFPLTVTSAQKNPTAFYLCASSMATGNQETQYFGPGTRLLVL.

As for this clonotype: Germline and junction disagree at one end, which may indicate a read error. The V and J genes are TRBV11-1 and TRBJ2-3; TRBD1 or TRBD2 may be the D gene (5 bases each). Per the germline V gene, CDR1 is SGHAT and CDR2 is FQDESV (reference sequence). The CDR3 is 19 residues long. The CDR3 protein is CASSFGGSPVGARTDMQYF. DNA for the CDR3: TGTGCCAGCAGCTTTGGGGGAAGCCCTGTTGGAGCCCGCACAGATATGCAGTATTTT.

CDR3 coding DNA: TGCAGCGCTGGAACAGGACAGGGTAACACTGAGACTTTCTTT. It translates to CSAGTGQGNTETFF. The J gene is TRBJ1-1, the V gene TRBV29-1, with 8 bases aligning to TRBD1. CDR1 SQVTM and CDR2 ANQGSEA come from the germline V gene. This CDR3 has 14 amino acids. Losses at the gene ends were 7 bases for V and 12 bases for J; bases not matched to a gene: 19.

On this clonotype: Sequence at one end of the junction differs from germline and may be a read error. This chain joins TRBV6-1 and TRBJ2-6, with TRBD1 matching over 7 bases. CDR3 length equals 18 residues. Germline CDR1 MNHNS, CDR2 SASEGT. The CDR3 coding sequence is TGTGCCAGCAGTGCCGGACAGGTGCGATTCTCTGGGGCCAACGTCCTGGCTTTC. Protein: CASSAGQVRFSGANVLAF.

The V and J genes are TRBV12-3 or TRBV12-4 and TRBJ2-5, with D hard to call. The CDR3 is made up of 13 amino acids. Trimming removed 8 bases from V and 5 bases from J, with 15 bases in between. CDR3 nucleotide sequence: TGTGCCAGCTGCATGACAAGGACGGAGACCCAGTACTTC. Residues: CASCMTRTETQYF.

The rearrangement uses TRBV5-1 and TRBJ1-5; no definite D call. Trimming pared 4 bases from V and 11 bases from J, leaving 19 bases between. The CDR3 spans 14 residues. Germline assignment: CDR1 SGHRS and CDR2 YFSETQ. In DNA, the CDR3 is TGCGCCAGCAGCATGGACGCGGTGAATCGGGCCCAGCATTTT. This gives the protein CASSMDAVNRAQHF.

This chain connects TRBV29-1 to TRBJ2-2, with D unresolved. The CDR3 is 14 amino acids. Germline lookup yields CDR1 SQVTM and CDR2 ANQGSEA. V lost 5 bases to trimming and J lost 14 bases, with 24 bases between them. The CDR3 coding sequence is TGCAGCGTTTCCGGGCTGGGGAACACCGAGGAACTGTTTTTT. Translating gives CSVSGLGNTEELFF.

Remarks on this clonotype: Relative to the germline gene, one junction end is altered; a read error may explain this. The chain is built from TRBV29-1 and TRBJ2-5; tentatively, D is TRBD2 (6 bases). Germline CDR1 and CDR2: SQVTM and ANQGSEA. The CDR3 totals 14 residues. CDR3: CCVGWVGLRETHYF. CDR3 in DNA: TGCTGCGTTGGCTGGGTAGGGCTACGGGAGACCCACTACTTC.